The 22 T cell receptor beta chains below were found in one sample sequenced in a study of Ad26.COV2.S vaccination and SARS-CoV-2 variants. Treatment indicated: roughly 20 received Ad26.COV2.S at low or high dose, single or two shots; about 5 received placebo; per-sample allocation not given. Samples came from day 63 after the first vaccine or placebo injection. Generated by immunoSEQ multiplex PCR, the TCRdb table keeps only in-frame clones and is missing some. The sample consists of roughly 300,000 clones, 70% to 90% of them appearing once. This material consisted of peripheral blood, taken in a trial of Ad26.COV2.S vaccine versus placebo. These receptors were taken from a person aged 18 to 59 who received the Ad26.COV2.S COVID-19 vaccine or a placebo.

The V gene is TRBV5-5, the J gene TRBJ1-4; D not certain. From germline, CDR1 is SGHKS and CDR2 YYEKEE (reference sequence). V dropped 0 bases and J dropped 4 bases, with 10 bases sitting between them. The CDR3 runs 15 residues. CDR3 sequence reads: CASSLAAQINEKLFF. The DNA of the CDR3 is TGTGCCAGCAGCTTGGCGGCGCAGATTAATGAAAAACTGTTTTTT.

This clone showed up just once. The chain combines TRBV27 with TRBJ1-3; 9 nucleotides agree with TRBD1. The CDR3 runs 14 residues. The V segment lost 7 bases and the J segment 4 bases; nucleotides outside the gene matches: 5. The germline V gene has CDR1 MNHEY and CDR2 SMNVEV (reference sequence). The CDR3 nucleotides are TGTGCCAGCAAGGACAGGGGATTAGGAAACACCATATATTTT. Protein product: CASKDRGLGNTIYF.

This clone was observed once. The CDR3 loop is CASSQGTAIANYGYTF. The DNA for the CDR3 is TGCGCCAGCAGCCAAGGGACAGCGATAGCTAACTATGGCTACACCTTC. The chain uses TRBV4-3 and TRBJ1-2; D may be TRBD1 (6 bases). Between the trimmed V and J ends, which lost 1 base and 0 bases, there was a span of 12 bases. This CDR3 has 16 residues. Per the germline V gene, CDR1 is LGHNA and CDR2 is YSLEER.

The chain employs TRBV19 and TRBJ2-1; TRBD1 matches at 7 bases. Germline lookup yields CDR1 LNHDA and CDR2 SQIVND (reference sequence). There are 15 residues in the CDR3. V was pared by 6 bases and J by 0 bases, with 5 bases of the junction left unmatched. CDR3 sequence: CASRYRDSSYNEQFF. CDR3 coding DNA: TGTGCCAGTAGATACCGGGACAGCTCCTACAATGAGCAGTTCTTC. The whole variable domain, remainder taken from reference TRBV19 and TRBJ2-1, is DGGITQSPKYLFRKEGQNVTLSCEQNLNHDAMYWYRQDPGQGLRLIYYSQIVNDFQKGDIAEGYSVSREKKESFPLTVTSAQKNPTAFYLCASRYRDSSYNEQFFGPGTRLTVL.

V usage is TRBV5-1 and J usage is TRBJ2-1; 7 bases line up with TRBD2. The CDR3 extends over 21 amino acids. After removal of 4 bases from V and 5 bases from J, the junction contained 27 bases not matched to a gene. Germline assignment: CDR1 SGHRS and CDR2 YFSETQ. This chain's CDR3 is CASSPEPVRGRRERVDNEQFF. The DNA of the CDR3 is TGCGCCAGCAGCCCAGAACCGGTAAGGGGTAGGCGGGAGAGGGTCGACAATGAGCAGTTCTTC. Complete variable domain (other parts from reference TRBV5-1 and TRBJ2-1): KAGVTQTPRYLIKTRGQQVTLSCSPISGHRSVSWYQQTPGQGLQFLFEYFSETQRNKGNFPGRFSGRQFSNSRSEMNVSTLELGDSALYLCASSPEPVRGRRERVDNEQFFGPGTRLTVL.

This clone was detected once. This chain joins TRBV5-1 and TRBJ2-1; 11 nucleotides agree with TRBD2. CDR1 and CDR2 from the germline V gene are SGHRS and YFSETQ. The CDR3 loop spans 18 amino acids. The junction had 10 bases not matched to a gene; V was cut back by 0 bases and J by 5 bases. The CDR3 sequence: CASSLEGGTSGGNNEQFF. For the CDR3, the DNA is TGCGCCAGCAGCTTGGAGGGAGGAACTAGCGGGGGTAACAATGAGCAGTTCTTC.

This rearrangement joins TRBV4-2 to TRBJ1-5; the D gene is possibly TRBD1 (6 bases). Trimming removed 3 bases from V and 1 base from J, with 37 bases in between. The CDR3 covers 24 residues. Germline V lookup: CDR1 LGHNA, CDR2 YNFKEQ. The CDR3 bases are TGTGCCAGCAGCCAGATCCTCTCCATGTGGGGACAAAGGATCCTAAATCTAAGCAATCAGCCCCAGCATTTT. Its translation: CASSQILSMWGQRILNLSNQPQHF.

The V call is TRBV2, the J call TRBJ1-3, with 10 nucleotides matching TRBD1. CDR1 SNHLY and CDR2 FYNNEI come from the germline V gene. This CDR3 has 18 amino acids. V trimming: 5 bases; J trimming: 0 bases; junction bases outside the gene matches: 10. DNA of the CDR3: TGTGCCAGCAGTCAAGGGGACAGGGGTTGGGACTCTGGAAACACCATATATTTT. This translates into CASSQGDRGWDSGNTIYF.

This chain joins TRBV2 and TRBJ2-7; D is ambiguous. CDR1 SNHLY and CDR2 FYNNEI come from the germline V gene. The CDR3 runs 14 residues. V shed 6 bases and J shed 6 bases, with 18 bases lying between them. The CDR3 loop reads CASSQVKGFAEQYF. The CDR3 bases are TGTGCCAGCAGCCAGGTGAAAGGGTTCGCCGAGCAGTACTTC.

The sample holds one count of this clone. The chain uses TRBV15 and TRBJ1-1, with 8 bases matching TRBD1. Germline V gives CDR1 LNHNV, CDR2 YYDKDF (reference sequence). J gave up 3 bases and V 3 bases, and 9 bases lay outside the gene matches. This CDR3 has 16 amino acids. CDR3: CATSRSAGGLYTEAFF. The DNA of the CDR3 is TGTGCCACCAGCAGGTCGGCAGGGGGCTTGTACACTGAAGCTTTCTTT.

A note on this clone: The junction departs from the called germline gene at one end, perhaps through a read error. CDR3 coding DNA: TGTGCCAGCAGCGTAGACGGGGGAGGGCCCCAACAGACCCAGTACTTC. Encoded protein: CASSVDGGGPQQTQYF. This rearrangement joins TRBV9 to TRBJ2-5, with 7 bases matching TRBD2. The CDR3 has 16 residues. CDR1 is SGDLS and CDR2 is YYNGEE in the germline V gene. Using reference TRBV9 and TRBJ2-5 for the parts outside the CDR3, the full variable domain is DSGVTQTPKHLITATGQRVTLRCSPRSGDLSVYWYQQSLDQGLQFLIQYYNGEERAKGNILERFSAQQFPDLHSELNLSSLELGDSALYFCASSVDGGGPQQTQYFGPGTRLLVL.

This clone occurred once. The chain recombines TRBV2 with TRBJ1-5; D is perhaps TRBD1 (5 bases). CDR1 is SNHLY and CDR2 is FYNNEI in the germline V gene. The CDR3 totals 15 residues. The ends were cut back, 4 bases at V and 4 bases at J, with 14 bases in the middle. CDR3 region: CASSGGGEKNQPQHF. The CDR3, as DNA: TGTGCCAGCAGTGGCGGGGGGGAAAAAAATCAGCCCCAGCATTTT.

V and J are TRBV3-1 (or the pseudogene TRBV3-2) and TRBJ1-6; D uncertain. Deletions cut 1 base from V and 0 bases from J, with 4 bases between. The CDR3 has 15 residues. The germline CDR1 and CDR2 sequences are LGHDT and YNNKEL (reference sequence). The CDR3 DNA sequence: TGTGCCAGCAGCCAAGCGGGCTCCTATAATTCACCCCTCCACTTT. Translation gives CASSQAGSYNSPLHF.

The CDR3 reads CASSLNPGGRETQYF. CDR3 sequence (DNA): TGTGCCAGCAGCTTGAACCCAGGGGGCAGGGAGACCCAGTACTTC. The chain couples TRBV7-2 to TRBJ2-5; the match to TRBD1 covers 8 bases. CDR1 SGHTA and CDR2 FQGNSA come from the germline V gene. Unmatched junction bases numbered 8, after V lost 3 bases and J lost 5 bases. The CDR3 loop spans 15 amino acids.

The chain couples TRBV7-9 to TRBJ2-5; 8 nucleotides line up with TRBD2. CDR3 size: 18 residues. Losses at the gene ends were 5 bases for V and 2 bases for J; bases not matched to a gene: 16. Per the germline V gene, CDR1 is SEHNR and CDR2 is FQNEAQ (reference sequence). The CDR3 protein is CASSPAGSGGLSQETQYF. DNA of the CDR3: TGTGCCAGCAGCCCAGCCGGGAGCGGGGGCTTATCTCAAGAGACCCAGTACTTC.

The V and J genes are TRBV11-2 and TRBJ1-3; D perhaps matches TRBD1 (6 bases). The CDR3 is 16 amino acids. Looked up from germline, CDR1 is SGHAT and CDR2 is FQNNGV. Trimming stripped 6 bases from V and 5 bases from J, with 20 bases between. The CDR3 DNA reads as TGTGCCAGCAGGGATGGGGCCGGACAGAAAAGAAACACCATATATTTT. It is translated as CASRDGAGQKRNTIYF.

This rearrangement joins TRBV28 to TRBJ1-2; 7 bases align to TRBD1. The CDR3 is 14 residues long. With V trimmed by 4 bases and J by 5 bases, 7 bases remained unmatched. Germline assignment: CDR1 MDHEN and CDR2 SYDVKM. Here the CDR3 reads CASSSPGGLYGYTF. In nucleotides, the CDR3 is TGTGCCAGCAGTTCTCCAGGGGGGCTATATGGCTACACCTTC.

In DNA, the CDR3 is TGTGCCAGCAGCCCTGCTTATGAGACCCAGTACTTC. It codes for CASSPAYETQYF. The chain is built from TRBV7-6 and TRBJ2-5; D gene uncertain. V was cut by 5 bases and J by 5 bases, with 9 bases left in between. Per germline, CDR1 SGHVS and CDR2 FNYEAQ. CDR3 length equals 12 residues.

This clone was found many times. This chain connects TRBV10-2 to TRBJ2-7; 7 nucleotides agree with TRBD1. This CDR3 is 14 amino acids long. V dropped 0 bases and J dropped 1; count of bases not matched to a gene: 0. The V gene's germline CDR1 is WSHSY and CDR2 SAAADI. The chain's CDR3 is CASSESGQSYEQYF. In DNA form, the CDR3 reads TGCGCCAGCAGTGAGTCGGGACAGTCCTACGAGCAGTACTTC.

The chain carries TRBV3-1 (or the pseudogene TRBV3-2) and TRBJ1-2, with D perhaps matching TRBD1 (5 bases). V was clipped by 1 base and J by 1 base, with 10 bases between them. CDR3 size: 15 residues. Germline CDR1 reads LGHDT; CDR2 reads YNNKEL (reference sequence). CDR3 in amino acids: CASSQVAGNNYGYTF. CDR3 DNA sequence: TGTGCCAGCAGCCAAGTAGCAGGGAATAACTATGGCTACACCTTC.

The genes are TRBV7-2 and TRBJ2-1; 7 nucleotides match TRBD2. V lost 0 bases to trimming and J lost 10 bases; unmatched junction nucleotides: 9. Germline values: CDR1 SGHTA, CDR2 FQGNSA. This CDR3 comprises 15 residues. This chain's CDR3 is CASSLARLAEGEQFF. CDR3 nucleotides: TGTGCCAGCAGCTTAGCCCGGCTAGCGGAGGGGGAGCAGTTCTTC.

CDR3 sequence (DNA): TGTGCCAGCATATCCCCCGGGACAGGCATCAATTCACCCCTCCACTTT. Its translation is CASISPGTGINSPLHF. This chain connects TRBV2 to TRBJ1-6; 8 bases align to TRBD1. Germline V lookup: CDR1 SNHLY, CDR2 FYNNEI. V shed 7 bases, J shed 7 bases, and the junction held 12 bases outside the gene matches. The CDR3 length is 16 residues.